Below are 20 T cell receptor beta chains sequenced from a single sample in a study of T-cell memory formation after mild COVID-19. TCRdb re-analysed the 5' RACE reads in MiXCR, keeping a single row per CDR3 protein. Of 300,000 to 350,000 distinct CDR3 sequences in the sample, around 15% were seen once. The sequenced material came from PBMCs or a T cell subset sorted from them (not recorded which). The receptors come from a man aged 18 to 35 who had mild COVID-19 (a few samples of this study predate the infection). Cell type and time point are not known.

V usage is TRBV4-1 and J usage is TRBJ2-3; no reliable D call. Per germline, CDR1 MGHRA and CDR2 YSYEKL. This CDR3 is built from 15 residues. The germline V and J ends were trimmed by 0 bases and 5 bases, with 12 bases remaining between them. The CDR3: CASSQEVGSGDTQYF. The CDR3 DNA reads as TGCGCCAGCAGCCAAGAGGTCGGTTCGGGAGATACGCAGTATTTT.

The DNA of the CDR3 is TGCAGTCTCGGACTAGCGGGGAATACAGATACGCAGTATTTT. Protein product: CSLGLAGNTDTQYF. The J gene is TRBJ2-3, the V gene TRBV20-1, with 12 nucleotides matching TRBD2. Germline values: CDR1 DFQATT, CDR2 SNEGSKA (reference sequence). V trimming: 8 bases; J trimming: 3 bases; junction bases outside the gene matches: 6. The CDR3 runs to 14 residues.

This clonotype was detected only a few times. CDR3 protein: CASNRGASSGTQYF. CDR3 nucleotides: TGTGCCAGCAATCGTGGGGCTAGCAGCGGGACCCAGTACTTC. The chain carries TRBV14 and TRBJ2-5; D tentatively reads TRBD1 or TRBD2 (5 bases each). Germline V gene data show CDR1 as SGHDN and CDR2 as FVKESK. Trimming left V 7 bases short and J 7 bases short, with 19 bases between. The CDR3 covers 14 residues.

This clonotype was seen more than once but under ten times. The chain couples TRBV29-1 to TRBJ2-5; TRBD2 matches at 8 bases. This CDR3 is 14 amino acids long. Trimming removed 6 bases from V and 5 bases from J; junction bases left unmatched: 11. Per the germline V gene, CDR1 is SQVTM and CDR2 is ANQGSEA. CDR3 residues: CSVSGLSGGETQYF. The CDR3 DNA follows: TGCAGCGTGAGCGGTCTTTCGGGAGGGGAGACCCAGTACTTC.

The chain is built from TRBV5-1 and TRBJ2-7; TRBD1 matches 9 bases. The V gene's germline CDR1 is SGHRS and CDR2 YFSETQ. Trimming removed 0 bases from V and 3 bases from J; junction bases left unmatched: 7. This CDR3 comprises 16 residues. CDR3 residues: CASSLETGGASYEQYF. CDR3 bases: TGCGCCAGCAGCTTGGAGACAGGGGGAGCGAGCTACGAGCAGTACTTC.

CDR3 bases: TGCGCCAGCAGCCGGCGACCGGGACAGATGAACACTGAAGCTTTCTTT. Translated, it gives CASSRRPGQMNTEAFF. The rearrangement uses TRBV4-3 and TRBJ1-1; the match to TRBD1 covers 7 bases. J gave up 0 bases and V 4 bases, and 8 bases lay outside the gene matches. Per germline, CDR1 LGHNA and CDR2 YSLEER. The CDR3 contains 16 residues.

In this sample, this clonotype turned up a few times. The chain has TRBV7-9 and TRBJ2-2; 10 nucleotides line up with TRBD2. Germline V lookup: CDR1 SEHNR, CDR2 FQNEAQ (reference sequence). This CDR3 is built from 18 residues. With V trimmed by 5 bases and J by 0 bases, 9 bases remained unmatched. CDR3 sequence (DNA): TGTGCCAGCAGCCCCAGCGGGGGGGTCTCTACGAACACCGGGGAGCTGTTTTTT. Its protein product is CASSPSGGVSTNTGELFF.

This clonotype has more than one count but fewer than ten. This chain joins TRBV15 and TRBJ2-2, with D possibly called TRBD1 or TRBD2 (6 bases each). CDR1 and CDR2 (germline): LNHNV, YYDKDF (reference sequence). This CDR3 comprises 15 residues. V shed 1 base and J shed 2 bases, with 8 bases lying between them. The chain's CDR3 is CATSRGGTNTGELFF. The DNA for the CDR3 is TGTGCCACCAGCAGAGGCGGGACAAACACCGGGGAGCTGTTTTTT.

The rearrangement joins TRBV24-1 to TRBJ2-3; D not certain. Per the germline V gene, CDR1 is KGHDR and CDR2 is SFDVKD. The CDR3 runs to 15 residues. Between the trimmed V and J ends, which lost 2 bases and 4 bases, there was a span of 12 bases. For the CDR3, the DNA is TGTGCCACCAGTGATTCCGATCGGATTGCAGATACGCAGTATTTT. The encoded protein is CATSDSDRIADTQYF.

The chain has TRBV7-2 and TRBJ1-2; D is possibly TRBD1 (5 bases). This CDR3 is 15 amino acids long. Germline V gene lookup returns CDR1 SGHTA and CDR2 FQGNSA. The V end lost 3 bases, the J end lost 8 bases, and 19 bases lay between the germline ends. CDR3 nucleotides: TGTGCCAGCAGCTTCAGTTCTTGGGACCAGGTCGGCTACACCTTC. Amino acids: CASSFSSWDQVGYTF.

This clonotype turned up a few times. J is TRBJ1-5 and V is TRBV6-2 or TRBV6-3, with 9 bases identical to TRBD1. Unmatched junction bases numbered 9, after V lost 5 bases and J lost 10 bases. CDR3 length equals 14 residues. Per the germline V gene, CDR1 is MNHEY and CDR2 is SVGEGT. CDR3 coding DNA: TGTGCCAGCAGTGGACAGGGGACAATCAGCCCCCAGCATTTT. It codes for CASSGQGTISPQHF.

The CDR3 region is CASISQGGLGTEAFF. The CDR3 nucleotides read TGTGCCAGCATTTCCCAGGGGGGGCTGGGCACTGAAGCTTTCTTT. The chain recombines TRBV7-9 with TRBJ1-1; 7 bases fit TRBD1. CDR1 and CDR2 (germline): SEHNR, FQNEAQ (reference sequence). CDR3 length: 15 residues. With V trimmed by 7 bases and J by 4 bases, 12 bases remained unmatched.

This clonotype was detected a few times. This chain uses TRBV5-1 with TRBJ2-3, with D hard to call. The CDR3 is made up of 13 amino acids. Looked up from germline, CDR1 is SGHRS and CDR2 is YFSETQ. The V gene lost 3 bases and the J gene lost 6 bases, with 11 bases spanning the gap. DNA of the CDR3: TGCGCCAGCAGCTCCCCACCATCCGATACGCAGTATTTT. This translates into CASSSPPSDTQYF.

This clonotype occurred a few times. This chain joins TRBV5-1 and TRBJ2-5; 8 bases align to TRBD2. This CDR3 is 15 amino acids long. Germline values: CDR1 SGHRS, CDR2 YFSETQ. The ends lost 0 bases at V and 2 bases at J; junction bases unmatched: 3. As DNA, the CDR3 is TGCGCCAGCAGCTTGGGACTAGCGAGTCAAGAGACCCAGTACTTC. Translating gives CASSLGLASQETQYF.

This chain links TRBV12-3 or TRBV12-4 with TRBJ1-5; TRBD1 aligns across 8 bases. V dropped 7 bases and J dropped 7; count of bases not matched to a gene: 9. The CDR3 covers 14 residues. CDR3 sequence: CASTHRGIGQPQHF. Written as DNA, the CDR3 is TGTGCCAGCACCCACAGGGGGATAGGGCAGCCCCAGCATTTT.

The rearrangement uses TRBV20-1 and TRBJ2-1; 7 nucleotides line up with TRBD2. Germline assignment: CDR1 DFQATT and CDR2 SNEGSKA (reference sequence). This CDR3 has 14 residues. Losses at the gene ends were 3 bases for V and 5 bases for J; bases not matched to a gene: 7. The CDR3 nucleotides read TGCAGTGCTAGCTCAGCGGGGCTTAACAATGAGCAGTTCTTC. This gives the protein CSASSAGLNNEQFF.

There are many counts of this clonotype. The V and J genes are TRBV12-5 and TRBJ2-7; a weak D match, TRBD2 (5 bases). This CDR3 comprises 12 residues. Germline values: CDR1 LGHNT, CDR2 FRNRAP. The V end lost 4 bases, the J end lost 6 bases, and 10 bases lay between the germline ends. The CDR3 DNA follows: TGTGCTAGTGGTTACAGCGGAGCCGAGCAGTACTTC. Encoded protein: CASGYSGAEQYF.

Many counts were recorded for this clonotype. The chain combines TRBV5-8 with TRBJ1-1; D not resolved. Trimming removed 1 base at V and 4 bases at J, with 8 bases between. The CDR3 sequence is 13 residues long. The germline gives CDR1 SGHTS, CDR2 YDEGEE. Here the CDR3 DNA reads TGTGCCAGCAGCTTGATCCCGGGCACTGAAGCTTTCTTT. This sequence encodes CASSLIPGTEAFF. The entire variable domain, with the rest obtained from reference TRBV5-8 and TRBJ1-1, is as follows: EAGVTQSPTHLIKTRGQQATLRCSPISGHTSVYWYQQALGLGLQFLLWYDEGEERNRGNFPPRFSGRQFPNYSSELNVNALELEDSALYLCASSLIPGTEAFFGQGTRLTVV.

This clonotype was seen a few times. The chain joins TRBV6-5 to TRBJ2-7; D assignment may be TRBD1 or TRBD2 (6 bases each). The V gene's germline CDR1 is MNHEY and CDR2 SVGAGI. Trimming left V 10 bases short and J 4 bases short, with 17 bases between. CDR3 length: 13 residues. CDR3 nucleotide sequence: TGTGCCACCAATCGGCAAGGGGGGTACGAGCAGTACTTC. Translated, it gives CATNRQGGYEQYF.

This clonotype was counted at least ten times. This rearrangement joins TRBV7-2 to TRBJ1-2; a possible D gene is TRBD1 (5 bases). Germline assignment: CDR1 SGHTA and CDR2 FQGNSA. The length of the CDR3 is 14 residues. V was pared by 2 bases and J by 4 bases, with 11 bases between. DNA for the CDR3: TGTGCCAGCAGCTTAATTCAGGGTGGCTATGGCTACACCTTC. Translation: CASSLIQGGYGYTF.